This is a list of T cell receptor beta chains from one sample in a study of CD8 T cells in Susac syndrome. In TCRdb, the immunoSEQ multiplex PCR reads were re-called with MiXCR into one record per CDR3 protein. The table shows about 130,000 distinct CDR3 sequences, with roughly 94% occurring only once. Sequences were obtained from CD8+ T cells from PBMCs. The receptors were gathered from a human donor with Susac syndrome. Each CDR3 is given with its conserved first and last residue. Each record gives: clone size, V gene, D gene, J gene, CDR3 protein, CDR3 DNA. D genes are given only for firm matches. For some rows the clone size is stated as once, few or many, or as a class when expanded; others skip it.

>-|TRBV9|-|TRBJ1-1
CASSVVSHTEAFF
TGTGCCAGCAGCGTAGTGTCGCACACTGAAGCTTTCTTT
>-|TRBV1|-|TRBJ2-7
CTSSLGREGRDINF
TGCACCAGCAGCCTCGGGCGGGAGGGCCGAGATATAAACTTC
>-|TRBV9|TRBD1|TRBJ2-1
CASSGPDRAIEQFF
TGTGCCAGCAGCGGACCGGACAGGGCGATTGAGCAGTTCTTC
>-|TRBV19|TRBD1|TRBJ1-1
CASSPRTGWVDNTEAFF
TGTGCCAGTAGTCCCCGGACAGGGTGGGTTGATAACACTGAAGCTTTCTTT
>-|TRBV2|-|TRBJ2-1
CASPGLGSTLLDNEQFF
TGTGCCAGCCCCGGACTGGGATCAACCCTCCTTGACAATGAGCAGTTCTTC
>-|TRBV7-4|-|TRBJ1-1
CASTIPLGRNTEAFF
TGTGCCAGCACAATACCCCTTGGCAGAAACACTGAAGCTTTCTTT
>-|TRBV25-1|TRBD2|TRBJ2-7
CASSEYLPPPAGGSYEQYF
TGTGCCAGCAGTGAATATCTCCCCCCCCCAGCGGGGGGTTCCTACGAGCAGTACTTC
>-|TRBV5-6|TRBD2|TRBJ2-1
CASSPGTSGMYNEQFF
TGTGCCAGCAGCCCAGGGACTAGCGGGATGTACAATGAGCAGTTCTTC
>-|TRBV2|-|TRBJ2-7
CASSALASSSYEQYF
TGTGCCAGCAGTGCTCTAGCGAGTAGCTCCTACGAGCAGTACTTC
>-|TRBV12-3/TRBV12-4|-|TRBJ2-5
CASSLPSETQYF
TGTGCCAGCAGTCTCCCGAGCGAGACCCAGTACTTC
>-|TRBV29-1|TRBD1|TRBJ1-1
CSAMDREAFF
TGCAGCGCCATGGACAGGGAAGCTTTCTTT
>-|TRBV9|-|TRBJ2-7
CASSGRGRDYEQYF
TGTGCCAGCAGCGGTCGGGGCAGGGACTACGAGCAGTACTTC
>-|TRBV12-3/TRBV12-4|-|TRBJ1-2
CASRGRRVYGYTF
TGTGCCAGCAGGGGAAGGCGGGTCTATGGCTACACCTTC
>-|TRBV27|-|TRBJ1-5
CASSPRGDPQHF
TGTGCCAGCAGTCCGAGAGGTGACCCCCAGCATTTT
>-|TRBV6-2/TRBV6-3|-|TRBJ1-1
CASNLRWEGEAFF
TGTGCCAGCAACCTACGTTGGGAGGGGGAAGCTTTCTTT
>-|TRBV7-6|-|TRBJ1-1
CASSLEQVTEAFF
TGTGCCAGCAGCTTAGAACAAGTCACTGAAGCTTTCTTT
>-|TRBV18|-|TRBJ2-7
CASSLGYEYSYEQYF
TGTGCCAGCTCACTCGGGTACGAGTACTCCTACGAGCAGTACTTC
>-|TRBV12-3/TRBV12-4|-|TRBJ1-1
CASSPSIRLAEAFF
TGTGCCAGCAGTCCCAGTATTAGGCTGGCTGAAGCTTTCTTT
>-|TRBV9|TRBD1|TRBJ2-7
CASSHQGQGVYEQYF
TGTGCCAGCAGCCATCAGGGACAGGGCGTCTACGAGCAGTACTTC
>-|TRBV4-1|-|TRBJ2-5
CASSQERGGEETQYF
TGCGCCAGCAGCCAAGAACGAGGGGGGGAAGAGACCCAGTACTTC
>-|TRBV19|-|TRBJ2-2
CASRRVTETGELFF
TGTGCCAGTCGGAGAGTCACGGAGACCGGGGAGCTGTTTTTT
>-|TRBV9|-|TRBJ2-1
CASSAETGLQGQFF
TGTGCCAGCAGCGCGGAGACAGGTCTTCAGGGGCAGTTCTTC
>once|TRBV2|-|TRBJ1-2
CASSEALPAGGYTF
TGTGCCAGCAGTGAAGCGCTTCCAGCGGGTGGCTACACCTTC
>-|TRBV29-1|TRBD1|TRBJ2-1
CSVEGQGAVSSYNEQFF
TGCAGCGTTGAGGGACAGGGGGCAGTAAGCTCCTACAATGAGCAGTTCTTC
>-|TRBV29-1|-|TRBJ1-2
CSVEKGDYGYTF
TGCAGCGTTGAAAAGGGGGACTATGGCTACACCTTC
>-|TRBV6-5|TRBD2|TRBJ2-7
CASSYRLAGGQQYF
TGTGCCAGCAGTTATAGGCTAGCGGGAGGCCAGCAGTACTTC
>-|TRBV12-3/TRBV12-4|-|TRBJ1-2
CASSSMTTASF
TGTGCCAGCAGTTCGATGACAACTGCGTCCTTC
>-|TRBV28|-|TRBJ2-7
CASSLWRDRAYEQYF
TGTGCCAGCAGTTTATGGCGGGACAGAGCCTACGAGCAGTACTTC
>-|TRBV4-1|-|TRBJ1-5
CASSRDLYSNQPQHF
TGCGCCAGCAGTCGGGACCTGTATAGCAATCAGCCCCAGCATTTT
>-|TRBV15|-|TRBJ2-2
CAAEEGTGELFF
TGTGCCGCCGAGGAGGGCACCGGGGAGCTGTTTTTT
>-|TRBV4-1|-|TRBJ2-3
CASSHLDPPTDTQYF
TGCGCCAGCAGCCACCTGGACCCTCCCACAGATACGCAGTATTTT
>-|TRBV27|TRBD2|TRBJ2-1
CASTLAGGMDEQFF
TGTGCCAGCACACTAGCGGGAGGTATGGATGAGCAGTTCTTC
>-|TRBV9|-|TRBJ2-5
CASSVFGQETQYF
TGTGCCAGCAGCGTATTTGGGCAAGAGACCCAGTACTTC
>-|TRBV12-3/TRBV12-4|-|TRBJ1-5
CASSFRAGNQPQHF
TGTGCCAGCAGTTTTCGGGCTGGCAATCAGCCCCAGCATTTT
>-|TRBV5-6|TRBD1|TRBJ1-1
CASSPRQGITEAFF
TGTGCCAGCAGCCCGCGACAGGGTATAACTGAAGCTTTCTTT
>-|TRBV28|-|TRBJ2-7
CASSFGRGGYEQYF
TGTGCCAGCAGTTTCGGTAGGGGTGGCTACGAGCAGTACTTC
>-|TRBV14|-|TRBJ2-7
CASSPGDYEQYF
TGTGCCAGCAGCCCCGGGGACTACGAGCAGTACTTC
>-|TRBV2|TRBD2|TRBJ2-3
CASGSGLAELDTQYF
TGTGCCAGCGGGTCGGGACTAGCGGAGTTAGATACGCAGTATTTT
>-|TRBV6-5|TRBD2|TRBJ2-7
CASTEGGNEQYF
TGTGCCAGCACTGAGGGAGGGAACGAGCAGTACTTC
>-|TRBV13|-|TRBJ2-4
CASSLAGLAKNIQYF
TGTGCCAGCAGCTTAGCGGGGCTAGCAAAAAACATTCAGTACTTC
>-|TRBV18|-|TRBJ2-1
CASSPPIGLDEQFF
TGTGCCAGCTCACCACCGATAGGGCTTGATGAGCAGTTCTTC
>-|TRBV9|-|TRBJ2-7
CASSPTGEPSRSYEQYF
TGTGCCAGCAGCCCGACAGGCGAGCCCAGTAGATCCTACGAGCAGTACTTC
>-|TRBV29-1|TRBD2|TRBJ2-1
CSVGWVAGRPGNEQFF
TGCAGCGTTGGGTGGGTAGCGGGAAGGCCCGGCAATGAGCAGTTCTTC
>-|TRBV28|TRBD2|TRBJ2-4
CASSAGGPGGLAKNIQYF
TGTGCCAGCAGCGCCGGTGGGCCGGGGGGGTTAGCCAAAAACATTCAGTACTTC
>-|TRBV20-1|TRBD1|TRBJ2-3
CSAFMDRGTDTQYF
TGCAGTGCTTTTATGGACAGGGGAACAGATACGCAGTATTTT
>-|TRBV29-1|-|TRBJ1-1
CSVEGMDLNTEAFF
TGCAGCGTTGAAGGGATGGACCTGAACACTGAAGCTTTCTTT
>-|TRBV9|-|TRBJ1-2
CASSSRTSESNYGYTF
TGTGCCAGCAGTTCGAGAACTAGTGAGTCTAACTATGGCTACACCTTC
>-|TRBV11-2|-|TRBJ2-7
CASSLVSDSIYEQYF
TGTGCCAGCAGCTTAGTTTCCGACAGTATTTACGAGCAGTACTTC
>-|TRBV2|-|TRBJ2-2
CASSEAEGYTGELFF
TGTGCCAGCAGTGAAGCGGAGGGGTACACCGGGGAGCTGTTTTTT
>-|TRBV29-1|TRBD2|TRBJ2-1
CSVTPSGQPYNEQFF
TGCAGCGTTACACCTAGCGGTCAACCCTACAATGAGCAGTTCTTC
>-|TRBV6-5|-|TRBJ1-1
CASAYGGEENTEAFF
TGTGCCAGCGCTTACGGGGGAGAGGAGAACACTGAAGCTTTCTTT
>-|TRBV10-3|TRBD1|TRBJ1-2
CAISTTGGVYGYTF
TGTGCCATCAGTACAACAGGGGGTGTCTATGGCTACACCTTC
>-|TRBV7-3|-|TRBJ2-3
CASSLTTGPGQYF
TGTGCCAGCAGCTTAACGACGGGCCCCGGGCAGTATTTT
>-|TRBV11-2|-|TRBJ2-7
CASSARGATYEQYF
TGTGCCAGCAGCGCTAGAGGGGCGACCTACGAGCAGTACTTC
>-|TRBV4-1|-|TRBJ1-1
CASSQETGTEAFF
TGCGCCAGCAGCCAAGAAACCGGGACTGAAGCTTTCTTT